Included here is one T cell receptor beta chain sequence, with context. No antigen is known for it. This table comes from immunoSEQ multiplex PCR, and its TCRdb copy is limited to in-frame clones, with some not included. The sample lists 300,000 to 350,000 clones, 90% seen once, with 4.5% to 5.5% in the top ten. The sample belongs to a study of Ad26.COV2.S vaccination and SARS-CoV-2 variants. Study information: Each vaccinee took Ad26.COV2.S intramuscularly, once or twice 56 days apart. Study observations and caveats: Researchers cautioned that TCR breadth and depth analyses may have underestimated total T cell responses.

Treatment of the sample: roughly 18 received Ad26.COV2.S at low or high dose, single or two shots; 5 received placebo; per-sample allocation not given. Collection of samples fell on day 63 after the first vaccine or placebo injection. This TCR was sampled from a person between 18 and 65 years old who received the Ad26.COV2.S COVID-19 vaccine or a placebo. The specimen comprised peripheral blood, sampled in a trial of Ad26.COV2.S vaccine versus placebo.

The CDR3 DNA follows: TGCGCCAGCAGCTTGGGACAGGGGGTAGCCTACGAGCAGTACTTC. It codes for CASSLGQGVAYEQYF. The J gene is TRBJ2-7, the V gene TRBV5-1, with 9 bases that match TRBD1. This CDR3 is built from 15 residues. The germline V gene encodes CDR1 SGHRS and CDR2 YFSETQ. V lost 0 bases, J lost 2 bases, and 3 bases stayed unmatched.